These T cell receptor beta chains were read from a single sample in a study of CD8 T cells in ankylosing spondylitis. TCRdb re-analysed the 5' RACE reads in MiXCR, keeping a single row per CDR3 protein. In the table there are around 540,000 distinct CDR3 sequences, about 13% of which are singletons. The specimen sequenced was blood, either unsorted or a sorted T cell fraction (not recorded which). The source of these receptors is a male donor with ankylosing spondylitis. The CDR3 runs from the conserved cysteine through the conserved F or W. Fields, in order: clone size, V gene, J gene, D gene, CDR3 protein, CDR3 DNA. The D gene is left open where the match is weak. Clone size is not always given. Where it is, it says once, few, many or a class for expanded clones.

many	TRBV12-3/TRBV12-4	TRBJ1-2	NA	CASSLGQSYGYTF	TGTGCCAGCAGTTTAGGACAGAGCTATGGCTACACCTTC
many	TRBV20-1	TRBJ1-6	TRBD1	CSARPQGIYNSPLHF	TGCAGTGCTAGACCACAGGGGATATATAATTCACCCCTCCACTTT
NA	TRBV5-1	TRBJ2-5	NA	CASSLQAGSQETQYF	TGCGCCAGCAGCTTGCAGGCGGGAAGCCAAGAGACCCAGTACTTC
NA	TRBV3-1	TRBJ2-4	NA	CASSQVKDIQYF	TGTGCCAGCAGCCAAGTGAAGGACATTCAGTACTTC
NA	TRBV6-1	TRBJ1-5	NA	CASSTEAMDQPQHF	TGTGCCAGCAGCACAGAAGCCATGGATCAGCCCCAGCATTTT
NA	TRBV5-1	TRBJ1-1	NA	CASSFTLDRNTEAFF	TGCGCCAGCAGCTTTACCCTGGACCGGAACACTGAAGCTTTCTTT
many	TRBV7-9	TRBJ1-1	NA	CASSADGGRVEAFF	TGTGCCAGCAGCGCGGACGGGGGTCGGGTTGAAGCTTTCTTT
NA	TRBV29-1	TRBJ2-1	NA	CSVEGALNEQFF	TGCAGCGTTGAGGGGGCTCTGAATGAGCAGTTCTTC
few	TRBV3-1	TRBJ2-5	NA	CASSQVVLTQETQYF	TGTGCCAGCAGCCAAGTTGTGCTAACCCAAGAGACCCAGTACTTC
few	TRBV19	TRBJ1-5	NA	CASNKPGSVQPQHF	TGTGCCAGTAATAAACCAGGGTCGGTTCAGCCCCAGCATTTT
once	TRBV9	TRBJ1-5	NA	CASSVESGNQPQHF	TGTGCCAGCAGCGTAGAAAGTGGCAATCAGCCCCAGCATTTT
NA	TRBV9	TRBJ2-2	TRBD2	CASSAQWEGIGELFF	TGTGCCAGCAGCGCGCAGTGGGAGGGGATCGGGGAGCTGTTTTTT
few	TRBV30	TRBJ2-2	TRBD1	CAWREPTTGVTGELFF	TGTGCCTGGAGGGAACCTACGACAGGGGTCACCGGGGAGCTGTTTTTT
many	TRBV4-1	TRBJ1-2	TRBD1	CASSQGSTGGFYGYTF	TGCGCCAGCAGCCAAGGGTCCACAGGGGGCTTCTATGGCTACACCTTC
many	TRBV29-1	TRBJ2-5	NA	CSVERGETQYF	TGCAGCGTTGAACGAGGGGAGACCCAGTACTTC
many	TRBV12-3/TRBV12-4	TRBJ1-5	NA	CASSNGGRSNQPQHF	TGTGCCAGCAGTAACGGGGGCCGCAGCAATCAGCCCCAGCATTTT
NA	TRBV4-1	TRBJ2-2	NA	CASSRDPGLLTGELFF	TGCGCCAGCAGCCGAGACCCGGGCCTCCTGACCGGGGAGCTGTTTTTT
few	TRBV30	TRBJ2-5	NA	CASGWGPGETQYF	TGTGCCTCCGGTTGGGGGCCGGGAGAGACCCAGTACTTC
once	TRBV4-1	TRBJ2-1	TRBD2	CASSRISSGSSYNEQFF	TGCGCCAGCAGCCGCATATCTAGCGGGAGCTCCTACAATGAGCAGTTCTTC
many	TRBV7-6	TRBJ2-1	NA	CASSLNWGALRDEQFF	TGTGCCAGCAGCTTAAATTGGGGCGCTCTCCGAGATGAGCAGTTCTTC
few	TRBV20-1	TRBJ2-5	NA	CSARDGLGQETQYF	TGCAGTGCTAGAGATGGGCTGGGACAAGAGACCCAGTACTTC
NA	TRBV5-1	TRBJ2-3	TRBD2	CASSFINGRASTDTQYF	TGCGCCAGCAGCTTTATTAACGGGAGGGCAAGCACAGATACGCAGTATTTT
many	TRBV23-1	TRBJ1-5	TRBD1	CASSQTGTGNQPQHF	TGCGCCAGCAGTCAAACCGGGACAGGGAATCAGCCCCAGCATTTT
few	TRBV27	TRBJ1-2	TRBD1	CASRERGQGGSGYTF	TGTGCCAGCAGAGAAAGGGGACAGGGAGGATCTGGCTACACCTTC
NA	TRBV9	TRBJ1-2	NA	CASSPRTGTYGYTF	TGTGCCAGCAGCCCCCGGACCGGCACCTATGGCTACACCTTC
few	TRBV7-9	TRBJ1-4	NA	CASSRGGVEKLFF	TGTGCCAGCAGCCGAGGGGGTGTGGAAAAACTGTTTTTT
NA	TRBV7-9	TRBJ1-4	NA	CASKPGVANEKLFF	TGTGCCAGCAAACCAGGGGTGGCTAATGAAAAACTGTTTTTT
few	TRBV20-1	TRBJ2-3	NA	CSAMVGGTDTQYF	TGCAGTGCTATGGTGGGGGGCACAGATACGCAGTATTTT
NA	TRBV5-6	TRBJ1-1	TRBD1	CASRGTGGGTAEAFF	TGTGCCAGCAGGGGTACAGGGGGCGGAACGGCTGAAGCTTTCTTT
few	TRBV7-9	TRBJ1-1	NA	CASSFGRVTEAFF	TGTGCCAGCAGTTTCGGACGGGTCACTGAAGCTTTCTTT
few	TRBV20-1	TRBJ1-5	NA	CSAHGGGGQPQHF	TGCAGTGCTCACGGGGGGGGTGGTCAGCCCCAGCATTTT
NA	TRBV29-1	TRBJ1-2	TRBD1	CSIRQGADYGYTF	TGCAGCATAAGACAGGGGGCGGACTATGGCTACACCTTC
many	TRBV5-1	TRBJ2-1	NA	CASSSTRISYNEQFF	TGCGCCAGCAGCTCTACTAGAATCTCCTACAATGAGCAGTTCTTC
NA	TRBV12-3/TRBV12-4	TRBJ1-2	NA	CASSPYSSGHVYGYTF	TGTGCCAGCAGTCCCTATTCATCCGGGCATGTCTATGGCTACACCTTC
NA	TRBV10-2	TRBJ2-2	NA	CARNDKPNTGELFF	TGCGCCAGGAACGACAAACCGAACACCGGGGAGCTGTTTTTT
NA	TRBV24-1	TRBJ1-2	TRBD1	CATSDQGKDRAVGYTF	TGTGCCACCAGTGACCAGGGAAAGGACAGGGCGGTTGGCTACACCTTC
few	TRBV3-1	TRBJ1-6	NA	CASSPQANNSPLHF	TGTGCCAGCAGCCCCCAGGCGAATAATTCACCCCTCCACTTT
few	TRBV3-1	TRBJ2-1	NA	CASSQDPGVSNEQFF	TGTGCCAGCAGCCAAGATCCTGGCGTTTCAAATGAGCAGTTCTTC
NA	TRBV28	TRBJ2-1	NA	CASKTGTHFGNEQFF	TGTGCCAGTAAAACCGGGACTCATTTTGGGAATGAGCAGTTCTTC
few	TRBV27	TRBJ1-1	NA	CASSLNPPPMTEAFF	TGTGCCAGCAGTTTAAACCCCCCCCCGATGACTGAAGCTTTCTTT
NA	TRBV5-1	TRBJ2-6	NA	CASSRPDGSGANVLTF	TGCGCCAGCAGCCGACCCGACGGCTCTGGGGCCAACGTCCTGACTTTC
many	TRBV25-1	TRBJ2-5	TRBD2	CASSEFGRGGQETQYF	TGTGCCAGCAGTGAATTTGGGCGCGGGGGCCAAGAGACCCAGTACTTC
NA	TRBV11-1	TRBJ2-5	TRBD2	CASSLSRLAGDRKETQYF	TGTGCCAGCAGCTTGAGCCGACTAGCGGGAGACCGTAAGGAGACCCAGTACTTC
many	TRBV9	TRBJ2-3	TRBD2	CASSVASGGTDTQYF	TGTGCCAGCAGCGTAGCTAGCGGGGGCACAGATACGCAGTATTTT
NA	TRBV6-5	TRBJ1-1	NA	CASSYSGGPTEAFF	TGTGCCAGCAGTTACTCGGGGGGACCAACTGAAGCTTTCTTT
NA	TRBV30	TRBJ1-2	NA	CAWSIMYGNGYTF	TGTGCCTGGAGCATAATGTATGGAAATGGCTACACCTTC
many	TRBV29-1	TRBJ1-1	NA	CSVGGTGMNTEAFF	TGCAGCGTTGGTGGGACGGGGATGAACACTGAAGCTTTCTTT
many	TRBV24-1	TRBJ2-1	NA	CATSELGPSGNEQFF	TGTGCCACCAGTGAACTCGGACCCAGCGGCAATGAGCAGTTCTTC
NA	TRBV13	TRBJ2-2	TRBD2	CASSLWGLPTSGSILGTGELFF	TGTGCCAGCAGCCTATGGGGGCTGCCGACTAGCGGGAGTATCTTGGGTACCGGGGAGCTGTTTTTT
few	TRBV20-1	TRBJ2-5	NA	CSAPDRGFKETQYF	TGCAGCGCCCCAGACCGGGGCTTCAAAGAGACCCAGTACTTC
NA	TRBV7-2	TRBJ1-3	TRBD1	CASSGGQGPYSGNTIYF	TGTGCCAGCAGCGGGGGACAGGGACCCTACTCTGGAAACACCATATATTTT
NA	TRBV20-1	TRBJ2-2	NA	CSAREPGLGGTGELFF	TGCAGTGCTAGAGAACCCGGTCTAGGGGGCACCGGGGAGCTGTTTTTT
NA	TRBV7-8	TRBJ1-2	NA	CASSPLADYGYTF	TGTGCCAGCAGCCCTCTGGCGGACTATGGCTACACCTTC